A selection of T cell receptor beta chains follows, all from one sample in a study of blood T cell repertoires in COVID-19. Data came from immunoSEQ multiplex PCR; TCRdb stores just in-frame clones and leaves some out. Counted here are around 150,000 clones, just under 85% occurring once; the ten biggest clones make up around a fifth. Sequences were obtained from peripheral blood. These TCRs come from a woman older than 75 with acute or convalescent COVID-19. Both conserved end residues are part of each CDR3. The order of the fields is D gene, J gene, clone size, V gene, CDR3 protein, CDR3 DNA. The D gene is left open where the match is weak. The size entry is marked missing in some rows and otherwise reads once, few, many or a size class.

>TRBD2|TRBJ2-1|-|TRBV2
CASSFLTSGRGEQFF
TGTGCCAGCAGTTTTTTGACTAGCGGGAGAGGAGAGCAGTTCTTC
>-|TRBJ1-4|-|TRBV29-1
CSVEGQNEKLFF
TGCAGCGTTGAAGGGCAGAACGAAAAACTGTTTTTT
>-|TRBJ1-2|-|TRBV19
CASSMPTGRVDGYTF
TGTGCCAGTAGTATGCCCACCGGCAGGGTTGACGGCTACACCTTC
>-|TRBJ2-5|few|TRBV11-2
CASSLRETQYF
TGTGCCAGCAGCTTACGGGAGACCCAGTACTTC
>-|TRBJ2-1|-|TRBV6-5
CASSYLAEGPHNEQFF
TGTGCCAGCAGTTACTTGGCGGAGGGACCGCACAATGAGCAGTTCTTC
>-|TRBJ1-5|-|TRBV9
CASSVDSAQPQHF
TGTGCCAGCAGCGTAGACAGTGCTCAGCCCCAGCATTTT
>-|TRBJ2-1|-|TRBV29-1
CSVGEAASYNEQFF
TGCAGCGTTGGTGAAGCGGCCTCCTACAATGAGCAGTTCTTC
>-|TRBJ1-1|-|TRBV6-5
CASSLEYGKAFF
TGTGCCAGCAGCTTGGAATACGGGAAAGCTTTCTTT
>-|TRBJ1-2|-|TRBV9
CASSVQDSNYGYTF
TGTGCCAGCAGCGTCCAGGACAGTAACTATGGCTACACCTTC
>TRBD1|TRBJ2-5|-|TRBV5-1
CASSLGQGAWETQYF
TGCGCCAGCAGCTTGGGACAGGGGGCCTGGGAGACCCAGTACTTC
>-|TRBJ1-4|-|TRBV7-9
CASSLSREPYEKLFF
TGTGCCAGCAGCTTATCCCGGGAGCCGTATGAAAAACTGTTTTTT
>-|TRBJ1-2|once|TRBV10-2
CASRADSYGYTF
TGCGCCAGCAGGGCCGACAGCTATGGCTACACCTTC
>-|TRBJ1-5|-|TRBV7-9
CASREASGPQHF
TGTGCCTCCCGGGAAGCGTCAGGGCCCCAGCATTTT
>TRBD1|TRBJ1-4|-|TRBV5-1
CASSLGTGSEKLFF
TGCGCCAGCAGCTTAGGGACAGGGAGCGAAAAACTGTTTTTT
>TRBD1|TRBJ1-5|-|TRBV5-1
CASSLETGGNQPQHF
TGCGCCAGCAGCTTGGAGACAGGGGGCAATCAGCCCCAGCATTTT
>-|TRBJ1-2|-|TRBV5-1
CASSTGSDYGYTF
TGCGCCAGCAGCACAGGGTCCGACTATGGCTACACCTTC
>-|TRBJ1-3|-|TRBV30
CAWSSGAGNTIYF
TGTGCCTGGAGTTCCGGGGCGGGGAACACCATATATTTT
>TRBD2|TRBJ2-1|-|TRBV5-1
CASKPGLAGGEQFF
TGCGCCAGTAAACCGGGACTAGCGGGAGGCGAGCAGTTCTTC
>-|TRBJ2-6|-|TRBV28
CASSQTRAGANVLTF
TGTGCCAGCAGTCAAACTAGAGCTGGGGCCAACGTCCTGACTTTC
>-|TRBJ2-3|-|TRBV7-2
CASSSGTTVEDTQYF
TGTGCCAGCAGCTCCGGGACAACTGTAGAAGATACGCAGTATTTT
>-|TRBJ2-1|-|TRBV11-3
CASSINSYNEQFF
TGTGCCAGCAGCATAAACAGCTACAATGAGCAGTTCTTC
>-|TRBJ1-5|-|TRBV5-6
CASSFGGGHQPQHF
TGTGCCAGCAGCTTTGGGGGCGGGCATCAGCCCCAGCATTTT
>TRBD2|TRBJ2-2|-|TRBV18
CASSPPGLAGGNTGELFF
TGTGCCAGCTCACCACCGGGACTAGCGGGAGGGAACACCGGGGAGCTGTTTTTT
>TRBD2|TRBJ2-3|-|TRBV29-1
CSGTSDDTQYF
TGCAGCGGGACTAGCGATGATACGCAGTATTTT
>TRBD2|TRBJ2-7|once|TRBV6-2/TRBV6-3
CASSRTSGSYEQYF
TGTGCCAGCAGTCGGACTAGCGGGAGCTACGAGCAGTACTTC
>-|TRBJ1-1|-|TRBV6-5
CASRPWRENTEAFF
TGTGCCAGCAGGCCCTGGAGAGAGAACACTGAAGCTTTCTTT
>-|TRBJ2-1|-|TRBV27
CASSWGDRLAWNEQFF
TGTGCCAGCAGTTGGGGGGATCGACTGGCCTGGAATGAGCAGTTCTTC
>TRBD2|TRBJ2-1|once|TRBV4-3
CASSQEAGGSDSEQFF
TGCGCCAGCAGCCAAGAGGCGGGAGGCTCTGATAGTGAGCAGTTCTTC
>-|TRBJ2-1|-|TRBV9
CASSFYSSYNEQFF
TGTGCCAGCAGCTTTTATAGCTCCTACAATGAGCAGTTCTTC
>-|TRBJ2-3|-|TRBV30
CAWSDFTDTQYF
TGTGCCTGGTCGGACTTCACAGATACGCAGTATTTT
>TRBD2|TRBJ2-7|few|TRBV7-2
CASSLGLAGAYEQYF
TGTGCCAGCAGCTTAGGGCTAGCGGGGGCCTACGAGCAGTACTTC
>-|TRBJ1-2|few|TRBV19
CASSMGPYGYTF
TGTGCCAGTAGTATGGGCCCGTATGGCTACACCTTC
>-|TRBJ2-2|-|TRBV6-5
CASSSRGSGELFF
TGTGCCAGCAGTTCCCGGGGAAGCGGGGAGCTGTTTTTT
>-|TRBJ2-7|-|TRBV27
CASSSPGSNTYEQYF
TGTGCCAGCAGTTCCCCTGGGAGCAACACCTACGAGCAGTACTTC
>-|TRBJ2-7|-|TRBV5-4
CASSLGRGVTYEQYF
TGTGCCAGCAGCTTGGGTCGGGGAGTGACCTACGAGCAGTACTTC
>TRBD1|TRBJ2-3|few|TRBV11-2
CASSLYQGAVTDTQYF
TGTGCCAGCAGCTTATATCAGGGGGCGGTCACAGATACGCAGTATTTT
>TRBD1|TRBJ1-2|-|TRBV11-2
CASSSWDRGIGGYTF
TGTGCCAGCAGCTCCTGGGACAGGGGGATAGGAGGCTACACCTTC
>-|TRBJ2-7|-|TRBV6-5
CASSSKKRREDGEQYF
TGTGCCAGCAGTTCCAAAAAAAGAAGGGAGGACGGCGAGCAGTACTTC
>-|TRBJ1-2|-|TRBV6-5
CASSFGVPGSGYGYTF
TGTGCCAGCAGTTTTGGGGTCCCGGGGAGCGGATATGGCTACACCTTC
>-|TRBJ2-7|-|TRBV21-1
CASSKGQGASYEQYF
TGTGCCAGCAGCAAAGGACAGGGTGCCTCCTACGAGCAGTACTTC
>-|TRBJ1-3|-|TRBV7-2
CASRLNGISGNTIYF
TGTGCCAGCCGCCTGAACGGGATCTCTGGAAACACCATATATTTT
>-|TRBJ2-3|-|TRBV5-1
CASSLGQSTDTQYF
TGCGCCAGCAGCTTGGGACAGAGCACAGATACGCAGTATTTT
>-|TRBJ1-6|-|TRBV6-5
CASSSGVYNSPLHF
TGTGCCAGCAGTTCGGGAGTCTATAATTCACCCCTCCACTTT
>TRBD1|TRBJ1-1|-|TRBV5-6
CASSRSGTGVTEAFF
TGTGCCAGCAGCCGGTCCGGGACAGGGGTCACTGAAGCTTTCTTT
>TRBD2|TRBJ2-7|-|TRBV5-1
CASSRTSGSYEQYF
TGCGCCAGCAGCCGGACTAGCGGGAGTTACGAGCAGTACTTC
>TRBD1|TRBJ1-6|-|TRBV25-1
CASSEYPEGAPLHF
TGTGCCAGCAGTGAATATCCGGAGGGGGCCCCCCTCCACTTT
>-|TRBJ2-3|-|TRBV25-1
CASSLNTDTQYF
TGTGCCAGCAGCCTTAACACAGATACGCAGTATTTT
>-|TRBJ2-5|-|TRBV18
CASSRGQPQETQYF
TGTGCCAGCTCACGCGGCCAACCCCAAGAGACCCAGTACTTC
>-|TRBJ2-2|-|TRBV12-3/TRBV12-4
CASRGVTGELFF
TGTGCCAGCAGAGGGGTGACCGGGGAGCTGTTTTTT
>TRBD2|TRBJ2-1|-|TRBV19
CATDPGLLNNEQFF
TGTGCCACCGATCCGGGACTACTGAACAATGAGCAGTTCTTC
>TRBD2|TRBJ2-3|-|TRBV7-2
CASSLGLAGGDTQYF
TGTGCCAGCAGCTTAGGACTAGCGGGAGGAGATACGCAGTATTTT
>-|TRBJ2-7|-|TRBV18
CASSPPRAREQYF
TGTGCCAGCTCACCACCGCGAGCCCGCGAGCAGTACTTC
>-|TRBJ1-1|-|TRBV18
CASSPARAEAFF
TGTGCCAGCTCACCAGCCAGGGCTGAAGCTTTCTTT
>TRBD2|TRBJ2-5|few|TRBV28
CASSSSGRSKETQYF
TGTGCCAGCAGTTCGAGCGGGAGGAGTAAAGAGACCCAGTACTTC
>TRBD1|TRBJ2-7|few|TRBV3-1/TRBV3-2
CASSSSDTGTGLTYEQYF
TGTGCCAGCAGCTCGTCAGATACCGGGACAGGGCTAACCTACGAGCAGTACTTC
>TRBD2|TRBJ2-2|-|TRBV10-3
CAISQGLAGTGELFF
TGTGCCATCAGCCAGGGACTAGCGGGCACCGGGGAGCTGTTTTTT
>-|TRBJ2-3|-|TRBV4-1
CASSQERTSTDTQYF
TGCGCCAGCAGCCAAGAGAGGACTAGCACAGATACGCAGTATTTT
>TRBD1|TRBJ1-2|-|TRBV6-2/TRBV6-3
CASSYGGTANYGYTF
TGTGCCAGCAGTTACGGTGGGACAGCTAACTATGGCTACACCTTC
>TRBD1|TRBJ1-1|-|TRBV6-5
CASSYRGQGSPEAFF
TGTGCCAGCAGTTACCGGGGACAGGGGAGCCCTGAAGCTTTCTTT